The TCR beta chain described here comes from a study of vaccination effects on CD4 cells after COVID-19. Findings of the study overall: Vaccine- and infection-induced clones showed marked clonal contraction late following vaccination.

In germline, CDR1 is SGHRS, CDR2 YFSETQ. This CDR3 spans 20 amino acids. Trimming removed 0 bases from V and 2 bases from J, with 24 bases in between. This clone was seen a few times. The antigen is undetermined. Before sequencing took place, the ViraFEST assay used viral peptide pools to expand antigen-specific CD4+ T cells. Investigators separated out CD4+ T cells once approximately 10 days of culture had passed. In the vaccine recipients, nucleocapsid antibodies were negative and there was no prior SARS-CoV-2 infection. Wells each received 2.2 million or so PBMC, cultured with 10 IU/ml IL-2 and 10 ug/ml peptides. Cultures got half-medium changes with IL-2 on days 3 and 7. The protocol was immunoSEQ multiplex PCR, while the TCRdb copy is restricted to in-frame clones and leaves out a portion. The table lists about 23,000 clones, about two thirds of them singletons, with 11% in the top ten.

This TCR was sampled from a human donor who received a COVID-19 vaccine. The sequencing used CD4+ T cells from PBMCs cultured with HCoV-NL63 spike peptides, collected before COVID-19 vaccination. This chain links TRBV5-1 with TRBJ2-4, with a tentative D call TRBD2 (6 bases). CDR3 in amino acids: CASSLATLGGEPISKNIQYF. CDR3 in DNA: TGCGCCAGCAGCTTGGCCACTCTCGGCGGGGAACCTATTTCCAAAAACATTCAGTACTTC.